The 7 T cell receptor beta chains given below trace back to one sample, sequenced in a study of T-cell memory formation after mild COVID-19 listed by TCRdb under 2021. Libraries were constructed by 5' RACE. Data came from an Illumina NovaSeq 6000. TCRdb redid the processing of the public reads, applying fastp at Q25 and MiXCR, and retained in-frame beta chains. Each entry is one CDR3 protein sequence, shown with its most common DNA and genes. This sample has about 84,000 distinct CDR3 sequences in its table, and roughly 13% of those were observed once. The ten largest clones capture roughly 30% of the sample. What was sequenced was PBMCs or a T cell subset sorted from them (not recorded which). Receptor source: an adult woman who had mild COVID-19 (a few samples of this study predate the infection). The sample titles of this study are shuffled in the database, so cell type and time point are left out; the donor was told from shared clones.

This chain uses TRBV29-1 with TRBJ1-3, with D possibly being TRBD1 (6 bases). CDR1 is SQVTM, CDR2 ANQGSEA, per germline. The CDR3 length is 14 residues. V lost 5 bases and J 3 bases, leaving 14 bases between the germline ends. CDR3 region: CSVYTGLGGNTIYF. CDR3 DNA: TGCAGCGTTTATACAGGGCTCGGTGGAAACACCATATATTTT.

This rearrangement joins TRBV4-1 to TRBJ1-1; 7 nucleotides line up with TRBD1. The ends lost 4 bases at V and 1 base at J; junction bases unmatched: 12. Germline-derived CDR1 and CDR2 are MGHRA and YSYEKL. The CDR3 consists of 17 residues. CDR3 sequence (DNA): TGCGCCAGCAGCCCGGCGGAGCGGACAGGTCCGAACACTGAAGCTTTCTTT. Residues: CASSPAERTGPNTEAFF.

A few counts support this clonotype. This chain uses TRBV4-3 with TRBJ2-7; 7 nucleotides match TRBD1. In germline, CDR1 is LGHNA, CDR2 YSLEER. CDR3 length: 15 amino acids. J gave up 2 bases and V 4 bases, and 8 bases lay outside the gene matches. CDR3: CASSPDRVKAYEQYF. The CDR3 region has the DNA TGCGCCAGCAGCCCTGACAGGGTGAAAGCCTACGAGCAGTACTTC.

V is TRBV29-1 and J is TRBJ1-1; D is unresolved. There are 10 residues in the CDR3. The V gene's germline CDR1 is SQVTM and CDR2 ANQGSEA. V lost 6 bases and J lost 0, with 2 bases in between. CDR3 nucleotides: TGCAGCGTGGTGAACACTGAAGCTTTCTTT. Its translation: CSVVNTEAFF.

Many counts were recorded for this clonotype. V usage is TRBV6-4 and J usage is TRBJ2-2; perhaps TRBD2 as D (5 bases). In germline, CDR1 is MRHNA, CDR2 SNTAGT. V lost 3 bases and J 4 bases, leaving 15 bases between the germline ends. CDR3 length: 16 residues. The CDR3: CASSEGSPDGTGELFF. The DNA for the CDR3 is TGTGCCAGCAGTGAAGGGAGCCCCGATGGCACCGGGGAGCTGTTTTTT.

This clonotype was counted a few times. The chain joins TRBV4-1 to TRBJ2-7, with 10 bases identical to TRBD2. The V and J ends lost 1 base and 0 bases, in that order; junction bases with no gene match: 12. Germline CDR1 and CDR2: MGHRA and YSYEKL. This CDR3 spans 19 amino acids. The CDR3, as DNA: TGCGCCAGCAGCCAAGTCCAGGCTAGCGGGGGCCGAGGCTCCTACGAGCAGTACTTC. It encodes CASSQVQASGGRGSYEQYF.

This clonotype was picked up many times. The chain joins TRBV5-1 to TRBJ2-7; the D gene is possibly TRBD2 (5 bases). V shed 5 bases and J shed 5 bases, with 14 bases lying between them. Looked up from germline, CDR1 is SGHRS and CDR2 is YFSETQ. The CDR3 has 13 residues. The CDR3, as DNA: TGCGCCAGCAGATTACGGGGTCCCGACGAGCAGTACTTC. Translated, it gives CASRLRGPDEQYF. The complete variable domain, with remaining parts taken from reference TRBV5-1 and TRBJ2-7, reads KAGVTQTPRYLIKTRGQQVTLSCSPISGHRSVSWYQQTPGQGLQFLFEYFSETQRNKGNFPGRFSGRQFSNSRSEMNVSTLELGDSALYLCASRLRGPDEQYFGPGTRLTVT.